Listed here are 20 T cell receptor beta chains from one sample, sequenced in a study of cytomegalovirus exposure and HLA in healthy donors. Primers included in the PCR were 60 Vbeta and 13 Jbeta primers. Clones were sequenced by immunoSEQ multiplex PCR, and TCRdb holds only the in-frame ones, with some missing. The top ten clones hold around an eighth of a sample with 150,000 to 200,000 clones, more than 75% of them seen once. The specimen sequenced was PBMCs. Receptors originate from a woman in her thirties or forties in good health and CMV-seronegative.

The gene calls are TRBV7-6 and TRBJ2-3, with 8 nucleotides matching TRBD2. J was trimmed by 2 bases and V by 5 bases; bases with no gene match: 9. This CDR3 has 16 residues. In germline, CDR1 is SGHVS, CDR2 FNYEAQ. CDR3 sequence: CASSPWEAGVTDTQYF. Here the CDR3 DNA reads TGTGCCAGCAGCCCCTGGGAAGCGGGGGTCACAGATACGCAGTATTTT.

The chain couples TRBV11-3 to TRBJ2-1, with 10 bases identical to TRBD1. The CDR3 is 15 amino acids. V lost 5 bases, J lost 6 bases, and 7 bases stayed unmatched. The germline CDR1 and CDR2 sequences are SGHNT and YENEEA. CDR3 in amino acids: CASSKYRDRGNEQFF. The CDR3 nucleotides are TGTGCCAGCAGCAAGTACCGGGACAGGGGCAATGAGCAGTTCTTC.

The CDR3 bases are TGCGCCAGCAGCCAAGATGGACAGAGGGCAGATACGCAGTATTTT. Translated: CASSQDGQRADTQYF. The chain employs TRBV4-3 and TRBJ2-3; the D gene is possibly TRBD1 (6 bases). The CDR3 runs to 15 residues. Germline CDR1 and CDR2: LGHNA and YSLEER. V lost 0 bases and J 4 bases, leaving 11 bases between the germline ends.

The chain links TRBV7-9 to TRBJ2-1, with TRBD2 matching 7 bases. The CDR3 consists of 13 residues. The germline V gene has CDR1 SEHNR and CDR2 FQNEAQ (reference sequence). Trimming at V came to 6 bases and at J to 9 bases, leaving 8 bases not matched to a gene. In DNA form, the CDR3 reads TGTGCCAGCAGTGTAACTAGCGAGGCTGAGCAGTTCTTC. Its translation: CASSVTSEAEQFF.

To note about this clone: Germline is not matched at one junction end, which may reflect a read error. This chain connects TRBV7-7 to TRBJ2-1; D is unresolved. This CDR3 is 13 amino acids long. Germline assignment: CDR1 SSHAT and CDR2 FNYEAQ (reference sequence). This CDR3 reads CASSLGPNNEQFF. The CDR3 DNA reads TGTGCTAGCAGCTTAGGGCCAAACAATGAGCAGTTCTTC.

CDR3: CASRTGTGSNEQFF. The CDR3 nucleotides are TGTGCCAGCAGAACCGGGACAGGGAGTAATGAGCAGTTCTTC. The chain uses TRBV11-3 and TRBJ2-1; 9 bases are a match to TRBD1. Trimming took 6 bases from V and 7 from J; bases not matched to a gene: 7. The germline V gene has CDR1 SGHNT and CDR2 YENEEA. The CDR3 is 14 amino acids.

The chain combines TRBV2 with TRBJ1-2; the match to TRBD1 covers 8 bases. CDR3 length: 14 residues. From germline, CDR1 is SNHLY and CDR2 FYNNEI. V was clipped by 6 bases and J by 7 bases; unmatched bases: 10. The CDR3 bases are TGTGCCAGCAGCGAAAAACAGGGGGTTGGTGGCTACACCTTC. It codes for CASSEKQGVGGYTF.

This rearrangement joins TRBV5-4 to TRBJ2-3; 7 bases fit TRBD2. With 4 bases clipped from V and 6 bases from J, the junction kept 11 bases outside the gene matches. This CDR3 spans 15 amino acids. Per the germline V gene, CDR1 is SGHNT and CDR2 is YYREEE (reference sequence). The CDR3 DNA reads TGTGCCAGCAGCCTTGGTGGCGGGAGATCTGATACGCAGTATTTT. Protein sequence: CASSLGGGRSDTQYF.

The genes are TRBV27 and TRBJ2-1; possibly TRBD2 for D (6 bases). Deletions cut 10 bases from V and 0 bases from J, with 13 bases between. The CDR3 runs to 14 residues. Germline values: CDR1 MNHEY, CDR2 SMNVEV (reference sequence). The CDR3 reads CAKIGGSSYNEQFF. DNA for the CDR3: TGTGCCAAGATCGGGGGAAGCTCCTACAATGAGCAGTTCTTC.

This clone was recorded at least ten times. The chain employs TRBV6-4 and TRBJ1-2; 8 nucleotides agree with TRBD1. Germline trimming cut 0 bases from V and 6 bases from J; bases unmatched to any gene: 6. The CDR3 totals 15 residues. Germline CDR1 and CDR2: MRHNA and SNTAGT. CDR3 nucleotide sequence: TGTGCCAGCAGTGACTCAGCTGGACAGGGACATGGCTACACCTTC. Translated: CASSDSAGQGHGYTF.

This chain joins TRBV28 and TRBJ2-3, with a weak D call TRBD2 (5 bases). Germline values: CDR1 MDHEN, CDR2 SYDVKM. The germline V and J ends were trimmed by 3 bases and 1 base, with 17 bases remaining between them. This CDR3 is 17 amino acids long. The CDR3 loop reads CASSFKWLARGTDTQYF. The DNA for the CDR3 is TGTGCCAGCAGTTTTAAGTGGCTAGCTAGGGGCACAGATACGCAGTATTTT.

This sequence joins TRBV9 and TRBJ2-2, with a weak D call TRBD1 (6 bases). CDR1 and CDR2 from the germline V gene are SGDLS and YYNGEE. This CDR3 spans 14 amino acids. V lost 3 bases, J lost 5 bases, and 11 bases lay in between. The CDR3 coding sequence is TGTGCCAGCAGCGCAATTACAGGGACCGGGGAGCTGTTTTTT. Amino acids: CASSAITGTGELFF.

The chain has TRBV6-5 and TRBJ2-7; 12 bases are shared with TRBD2. V lost 8 bases to trimming and J lost 4 bases; unmatched junction nucleotides: 9. The length of the CDR3 is 15 residues. Per the germline V gene, CDR1 is MNHEY and CDR2 is SVGAGI. The CDR3 coding sequence is TGTGCCAGCGCGAGGACTAGCGGGGCTCCTTACGAGCAGTACTTC. Its translation is CASARTSGAPYEQYF.

The genes are TRBV7-2 and TRBJ2-6; the D gene is possibly TRBD2 (5 bases). This CDR3 region has 16 residues. Germline CDR1 and CDR2: SGHTA and FQGNSA. The V and J ends lost 8 bases and 0 bases respectively, with 14 bases between them. The CDR3 is CASPTRSGSGANVLTF. The CDR3 DNA reads TGTGCCAGCCCCACTCGGAGCGGCTCTGGGGCCAACGTCCTGACTTTC.

This clone was observed a few times. V is TRBV9 and J is TRBJ1-5; D not certain. Germline CDR1 reads SGDLS; CDR2 reads YYNGEE. The CDR3 runs 16 residues. Trimming removed 0 bases at V and 4 bases at J, with 14 bases between. CDR3 residues: CASSVGEGLGNQPQHF. DNA of the CDR3: TGTGCCAGCAGCGTAGGAGAGGGTTTGGGGAATCAGCCCCAGCATTTT.

The chain has TRBV29-1 and TRBJ2-2; maybe TRBD1 (5 bases). Germline CDR1 is SQVTM and CDR2 is ANQGSEA. The CDR3 spans 16 residues. Trimming took 0 bases from V and 0 from J, leaving 11 bases between them. CDR3 in DNA: TGCAGCGTTGAAGATCCAAGACAGCCGAACACCGGGGAGCTGTTTTTT. It yields the protein CSVEDPRQPNTGELFF.

The V call is TRBV28, the J call TRBJ2-3, with 7 positions matching TRBD1. Germline values: CDR1 MDHEN, CDR2 SYDVKM. The CDR3 covers 18 residues. V dropped 2 bases and J dropped 1; count of bases not matched to a gene: 12. The CDR3 sequence is CASSLSKTGAFGTDTQYF. The CDR3 DNA reads as TGTGCCAGCAGTTTAAGTAAAACAGGGGCCTTCGGCACAGATACGCAGTATTTT.

The V call is TRBV28, the J call TRBJ1-3; perhaps TRBD1 as D (6 bases). The V end lost 5 bases, the J end lost 3 bases, and 14 bases lay between the germline ends. In germline, CDR1 is MDHEN, CDR2 SYDVKM. This CDR3 contains 15 residues. The CDR3 protein is CASSPPTGNGNTIYF. The DNA of the CDR3 is TGTGCCAGCAGTCCCCCGACAGGCAATGGAAACACCATATATTTT.

The rearrangement links TRBV2 to TRBJ2-1; D not resolved. Germline lookup yields CDR1 SNHLY and CDR2 FYNNEI. The CDR3 loop spans 13 amino acids. Trimming cost V 11 bases and J 8 bases, with 19 bases left between them. The CDR3 region is CAQIMAVSYEQFF. CDR3 nucleotides: TGTGCCCAAATAATGGCAGTATCCTATGAGCAGTTCTTC.

The chain combines TRBV19 with TRBJ1-4; 7 bases line up with TRBD1. CDR3 length: 16 amino acids. In germline, CDR1 is LNHDA, CDR2 SQIVND (reference sequence). V gave up 3 bases and J gave up 0 bases; unmatched junction bases: 4. The DNA for the CDR3 is TGTGCCAGTAGTATTAACAGGGGTGCAACTAATGAAAAACTGTTTTTT. Its protein is CASSINRGATNEKLFF.